Listed below are T cell receptor beta chains from one sample, sequenced in a study of naive and memory T cell subsets. One entry per CDR3 protein results from TCRdb running MiXCR on the UMI-ligation and nested PCR reads. This repertoire shows tens of thousands of distinct CDR3 sequences, around 9% found once; its top ten account for about 20%. Sequenced sample: central memory CD8+ T cells from blood. These receptors originate from a human donor in good health. CDR3s include the opening cysteine and the closing phenylalanine or tryptophan. The D gene is left open where the match is weak. Where a row states a size, it is once, few, many or the class of an expanded clone; other rows omit it.

size	V	J	D	DNA	CDR3
.	TRBV30	TRBJ1-1	.	TGTGCCTGGAGTGCGGACATAGGGGTTGAAGCTTTCTTT	CAWSADIGVEAFF
many	TRBV28	TRBJ2-1	TRBD2	TGTGCCAGCAGTTTTGGGACTAGCGGTCCGAGCTCCTACAATGAGCAGTTCTTC	CASSFGTSGPSSYNEQFF
.	TRBV19	TRBJ1-5	.	TGTGCCAGCCGTTGGGGCGTTAGCAATCAGCCCCAGCATTTT	CASRWGVSNQPQHF
few	TRBV9	TRBJ1-2	TRBD1	TGTGCCAGCAGCTCCGGGACAGGGGGAAGGTACACCTTC	CASSSGTGGRYTF
many	TRBV4-1	TRBJ2-7	TRBD2	TGCGCCAGCAGCCAAGAGCCGGCGGGAGGGCCCCTCTACGAGCAGTACTTC	CASSQEPAGGPLYEQYF
many	TRBV6-2/TRBV6-3	TRBJ2-6	.	TGTGCCAGCAGTTATGTTGACTCTGGGGCCAACGTCCTGACTTTC	CASSYVDSGANVLTF
few	TRBV4-1	TRBJ2-1	.	TGCGCCAGCATGACGGTCCACAATGAGCAGTTCTTC	CASMTVHNEQFF
.	TRBV5-4	TRBJ2-1	.	TGTGCCAGCAGTTCCCCTCCTAGCGCGGGTGAGCAGTTCTTC	CASSSPPSAGEQFF
.	TRBV5-6	TRBJ1-6	.	TGTGCCAGCAGCTTGGGCGCAGGGATTGGTTCACCCCTCCACTTT	CASSLGAGIGSPLHF
.	TRBV6-1	TRBJ2-3	TRBD2	TGTGCCAGCAGTGATCCCCCGGGACTAGGGCTTGAGACAGATACGCAGTATTTT	CASSDPPGLGLETDTQYF
many	TRBV29-1	TRBJ2-1	TRBD1	TGCAGCGTTGTTTGGACAGGGGGTGAGCAGTTCTTC	CSVVWTGGEQFF
.	TRBV6-1	TRBJ2-2	TRBD2	TGTGCCAGCAGTGAAAGGGTAGCGGGAGACCCCGGGGAGCTGTTTTTT	CASSERVAGDPGELFF
few	TRBV5-4	TRBJ2-1	TRBD2	TGTGCCAGCAGCTTGGCTCGGCTAGCGGGAGGCGAACTCAATGAGCAGTTCTTC	CASSLARLAGGELNEQFF
few	TRBV6-2/TRBV6-3	TRBJ2-1	.	TGTGCCAGCAGTTTAACAGCGGAATACAATGAGCAGTTCTTC	CASSLTAEYNEQFF
.	TRBV12-3/TRBV12-4	TRBJ2-7	TRBD1	TGTGCCAGCAGTCTGACAGGGGGATACGACGAGCAGTACTTC	CASSLTGGYDEQYF
few	TRBV5-6	TRBJ2-5	.	TGTGCCAGCACCTTGGGGGGCGCGTGGGAGACCCAGTACTTC	CASTLGGAWETQYF
many	TRBV10-3	TRBJ1-4	TRBD1	TGTGCCTCCGGCGGGACAGGGGATGAAAAACTGTTTTTT	CASGGTGDEKLFF
.	TRBV5-4	TRBJ2-7	TRBD2	TGTGCCAGCAGCTTGGGACTAGCGGGAGTAAACGAGCAGTACTTC	CASSLGLAGVNEQYF
many	TRBV12-3/TRBV12-4	TRBJ2-1	.	TGTGCCAGCAGCCCTGATGGATTTGAGCAGTTCTTC	CASSPDGFEQFF
few	TRBV4-1	TRBJ2-1	TRBD2	TGCGCCAGCAGCCAAGACTGGACTAGCGGTTACAATGAGCAGTTCTTC	CASSQDWTSGYNEQFF
.	TRBV12-3/TRBV12-4	TRBJ1-2	.	TGTGCCAGCAGCCAGGGTCCCTCCTATGGCTACACCTTC	CASSQGPSYGYTF
few	TRBV9	TRBJ2-1	TRBD2	TGTGCCAGCAGCGTAGACAAGGGACTAGTGGGCTACAATGAGCAGTTCTTC	CASSVDKGLVGYNEQFF
many	TRBV29-1	TRBJ2-7	TRBD1	TGCAGCGTGACAGGGGCGCGGTACGAGCAGTACTTC	CSVTGARYEQYF
many	TRBV7-8	TRBJ1-2	TRBD1	TGTGCCAGCAGCTTAGGATCGACAGGGGGAGCCTATGGCTACACCTTC	CASSLGSTGGAYGYTF
.	TRBV30	TRBJ1-1	.	TGTGCCTGGAGGGGCCAGGGGTACACTGAAGCTTTCTTT	CAWRGQGYTEAFF
.	TRBV5-1	TRBJ2-5	TRBD2	TGCGCCAGCAGCCAGCGGGATGGGCAAGAGACCCAGTACTTC	CASSQRDGQETQYF
few	TRBV27	TRBJ2-7	TRBD2	TGTGCCAGCAGTTTACTAGCGGGAGGCGAGCAGTACTTC	CASSLLAGGEQYF
few	TRBV10-3	TRBJ2-1	TRBD2	TGTGCCATCAGTGAGTCATGGACTAGCGGGAGAAATGAGCAGTTCTTC	CAISESWTSGRNEQFF
.	TRBV9	TRBJ2-7	TRBD1	TGTGCCAGCAGCGTAGGCCCAGGGGGTTTGGACGAGCAGTACTTC	CASSVGPGGLDEQYF
few	TRBV5-6	TRBJ1-1	TRBD1	TGTGCCAGCAGCCTGGACAGGGTCGGTCGATTTTCTGAAGCTTTCTTT	CASSLDRVGRFSEAFF
few	TRBV6-2/TRBV6-3	TRBJ2-3	.	TGTGCCAGCAGTTGGAAGGAAGTCGAGGATACGCAGTATTTT	CASSWKEVEDTQYF
few	TRBV7-2	TRBJ2-3	.	TGTGCCAGCAGCACTTACCCCTCGCAGTATTTT	CASSTYPSQYF
.	TRBV7-2	TRBJ2-3	TRBD2	TGTGCCAGCAGCTTAGGGGCGGGAGGGCCCTCTGATACGCAGTATTTT	CASSLGAGGPSDTQYF
medium-sized	TRBV20-1	TRBJ2-7	TRBD1	TGCAGTGCTAAAGGGGGCTTGGACTACGAGCAGTACTTC	CSAKGGLDYEQYF
many	TRBV6-2/TRBV6-3	TRBJ2-1	.	TGTGCCAGCAGTTACTCGATATCGCGGAACCACAATGAGCAGTTCTTC	CASSYSISRNHNEQFF
.	TRBV12-3/TRBV12-4	TRBJ2-2	.	TGTGCCAGCAGCCGGGGGCGGGCCGGGGAGCTGTTTTTT	CASSRGRAGELFF
few	TRBV20-1	TRBJ2-3	TRBD2	TGCAGTGCTATCCCGATAGCCAGCGGGAGGGAGGCAGATACGCAGTATTTT	CSAIPIASGREADTQYF
many	TRBV6-5	TRBJ2-3	.	TGTGCCAGCAGTTACTCGGAACAGGGTACAGATACGCAGTATTTT	CASSYSEQGTDTQYF
medium-sized	TRBV12-3/TRBV12-4	TRBJ2-3	.	TGTGCCATCCTAGGCTCCCGCACAGATACGCAGTATTTT	CAILGSRTDTQYF
.	TRBV6-5	TRBJ2-1	.	TGTGCCAGCAGTTACTCGATCGCTTCGGGAGATGAGCAGTTCTTC	CASSYSIASGDEQFF
.	TRBV27	TRBJ1-1	.	TGTGCCAGCAGTTTAACTTTGGGTTACACTGAAGCTTTCTTT	CASSLTLGYTEAFF
many	TRBV19	TRBJ2-7	.	TGTGCCAGTAGTGCGGGACAGTACGAGCAGTACTTC	CASSAGQYEQYF
.	TRBV7-8	TRBJ1-5	TRBD1	TGTGCCAGCAGCATACAGGGGGCATATCAGCCCCAGCATTTT	CASSIQGAYQPQHF
.	TRBV5-1	TRBJ2-5	.	TGCGCCAGCAGCTCAAGTGGCCGGGGGCGTCAAGAGACCCAGTACTTC	CASSSSGRGRQETQYF
.	TRBV7-2	TRBJ2-7	.	TGTGCCAGCAGCTGGACAGACGGCCACGAGCAGTACTTC	CASSWTDGHEQYF
few	TRBV10-3	TRBJ2-7	TRBD1	TGTGCCATCAGTGAGTCCGGACAGGGCTACGAGCAGTACTTC	CAISESGQGYEQYF
.	TRBV6-2/TRBV6-3	TRBJ1-5	TRBD1	TGTGCCAGCAGTTACGGGGCGGGACAGGGGTTTTTGGAGCGTCAGCCCCAGCATTTT	CASSYGAGQGFLERQPQHF
few	TRBV7-8	TRBJ2-7	.	TGTGCCAGCAGCTGGGGGTTTGACAGCTCCTACGAGCAGTACTTC	CASSWGFDSSYEQYF
many	TRBV19	TRBJ2-3	.	TGTGCCAGTACCGATACAGGGTGGGGTACGCAGTATTTT	CASTDTGWGTQYF
medium-sized	TRBV4-3	TRBJ2-6	.	TGCGCCAGCAGCCGGGACTTCAGCTCTGGGGCCAACGTCCTGACTTTC	CASSRDFSSGANVLTF
many	TRBV23-1	TRBJ2-7	TRBD1	TGCGCCAGCAGTCACCCCGGGACAGGGGTCCACGAGCAGTACTTC	CASSHPGTGVHEQYF
.	TRBV7-9	TRBJ1-2	.	TGTGCCAGCAGCTTAGCGGGGGATTTCGGGGAGGATGGCTACACCTTC	CASSLAGDFGEDGYTF
.	TRBV6-1	TRBJ2-1	.	TGTGCCAGCAGCGAAGAGGAGGGAAAAGGGGGCGGTGAGCAGTTCTTC	CASSEEEGKGGGEQFF
many	TRBV7-2	TRBJ2-1	.	TGTGCCAGCAGCCGGGACGGAGAAATCTACAATGAGCAGTTCTTC	CASSRDGEIYNEQFF